This TCR beta chain is drawn from a study of cytomegalovirus exposure and HLA in healthy donors. The study, taken as a whole, reports: In a later analysis, donors in an Asian-associated ancestry cluster reportedly had fewer N-insertions in productive TCRs than the cohort mean. For most subjects, TCR beta sequences were reported to predict HLA-A and HLA-B alleles with accuracy.

About this clone itself: Its matching antigen is unknown.

It was with 60 Vbeta and 13 Jbeta primers that the PCR ran. Data came from immunoSEQ multiplex PCR; TCRdb stores just in-frame clones and leaves some out. The data contain approximately 110,000 clones, 70% of them singletons. Source material: PBMCs. This TCR came from a man aged 40-49 years in good health and CMV-seropositive.

CDR3 sequence: CASSDPGQGHYGYTF. The CDR3 DNA follows: TGTGCCAGCAGTGATCCGGGACAGGGTCACTATGGCTACACCTTC. The V call is TRBV28, the J call TRBJ1-2; 9 bases are shared with TRBD1. The germline CDR1 and CDR2 sequences are MDHEN and SYDVKM. This CDR3 comprises 15 residues. V dropped 5 bases and J dropped 3; count of bases not matched to a gene: 7.